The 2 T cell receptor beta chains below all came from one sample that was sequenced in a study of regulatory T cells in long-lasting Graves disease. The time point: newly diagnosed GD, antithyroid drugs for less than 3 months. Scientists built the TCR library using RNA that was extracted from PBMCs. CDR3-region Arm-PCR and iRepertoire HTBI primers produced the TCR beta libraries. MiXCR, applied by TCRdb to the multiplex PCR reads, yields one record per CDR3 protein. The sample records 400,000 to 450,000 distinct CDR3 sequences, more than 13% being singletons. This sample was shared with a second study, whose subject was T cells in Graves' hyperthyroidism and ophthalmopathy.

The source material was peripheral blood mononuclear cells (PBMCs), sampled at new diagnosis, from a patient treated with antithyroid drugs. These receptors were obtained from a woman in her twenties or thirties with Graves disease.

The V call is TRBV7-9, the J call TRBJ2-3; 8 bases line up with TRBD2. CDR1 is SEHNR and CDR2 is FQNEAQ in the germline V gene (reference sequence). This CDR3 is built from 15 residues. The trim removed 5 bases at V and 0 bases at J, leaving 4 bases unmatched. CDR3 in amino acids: CASSVGTRSTDTQYF. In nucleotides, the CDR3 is TGTGCCAGCAGCGTCGGGACTAGGAGCACAGATACGCAGTATTTT.

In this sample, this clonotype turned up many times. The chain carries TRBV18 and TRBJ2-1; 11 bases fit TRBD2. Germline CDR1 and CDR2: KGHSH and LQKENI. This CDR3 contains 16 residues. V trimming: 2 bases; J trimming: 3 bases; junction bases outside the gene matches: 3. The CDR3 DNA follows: TGTGCCAGCTCACCATGGCTAGCGGGAGGCTACAATGAGCAGTTCTTC. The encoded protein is CASSPWLAGGYNEQFF.